In this sample, the clone carrying this T cell receptor beta chain turned up a few times. Its target is not known. Germline values: CDR1 SGHTA, CDR2 FQGNSA. V dropped 4 bases and J dropped 5 bases, with 8 bases sitting between them. This CDR3 region has 12 residues. TCRdb called the reads again in MiXCR, with one record for every CDR3 protein. The sample has some 130,000 distinct CDR3 sequences, 20% to 30% seen once. These data belong to a study of T cell repertoires in cytomegalovirus infection. Overall study: In public TCR beta signatures, there were indications of both CMV infection and matching HLA type.

Study conclusions and caveats: The study found HLA-C-restricted CMV-specific TCR beta clonotypes dominating the ex vivo response. Identification of carriers of CMV plus the relevant HLA was achieved through cumulative public TCR beta family frequency.

The V call is TRBV7-2, the J call TRBJ1-2; D is unresolved. The specimen was PBMCs, sequenced either directly or after in vitro stimulation (not recorded which). The source of this sequence is a human donor in good health (CMV status not recorded). Some clones in this sample may be carry-over from other donors' samples. The CDR3 region is CASSSQRYGYTF. CDR3 in DNA: TGTGCCAGCAGCTCTCAGCGATATGGCTACACCTTC.